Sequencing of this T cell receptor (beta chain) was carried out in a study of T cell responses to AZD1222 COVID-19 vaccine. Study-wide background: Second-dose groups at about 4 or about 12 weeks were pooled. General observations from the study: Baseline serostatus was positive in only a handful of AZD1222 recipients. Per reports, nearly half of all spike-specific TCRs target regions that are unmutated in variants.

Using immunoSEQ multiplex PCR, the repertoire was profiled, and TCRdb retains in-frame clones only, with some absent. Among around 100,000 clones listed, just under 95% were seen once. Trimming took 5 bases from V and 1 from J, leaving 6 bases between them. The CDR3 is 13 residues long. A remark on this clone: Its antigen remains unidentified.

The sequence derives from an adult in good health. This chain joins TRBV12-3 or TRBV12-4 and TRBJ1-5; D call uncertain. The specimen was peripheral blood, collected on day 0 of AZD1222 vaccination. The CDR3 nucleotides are TGTGCCAGCAGTCAACAAAGCAATCAGCCCCAGCATTTT. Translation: CASSQQSNQPQHF.